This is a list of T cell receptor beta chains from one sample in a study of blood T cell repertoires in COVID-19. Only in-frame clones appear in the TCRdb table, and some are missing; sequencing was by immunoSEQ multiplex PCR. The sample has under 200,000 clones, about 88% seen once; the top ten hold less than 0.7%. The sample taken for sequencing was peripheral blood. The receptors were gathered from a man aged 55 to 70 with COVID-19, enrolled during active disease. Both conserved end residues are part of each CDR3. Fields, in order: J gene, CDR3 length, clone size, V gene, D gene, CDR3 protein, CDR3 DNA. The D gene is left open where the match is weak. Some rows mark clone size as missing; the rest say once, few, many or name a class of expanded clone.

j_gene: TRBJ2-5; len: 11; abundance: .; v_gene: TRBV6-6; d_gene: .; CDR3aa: CASTLSETQYF; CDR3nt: TGTGCCAGCACCCTTTCGGAGACCCAGTACTTC
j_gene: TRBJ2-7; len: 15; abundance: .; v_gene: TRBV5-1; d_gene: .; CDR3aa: CASSIGQGRSYEQYF; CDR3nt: TGCGCCAGCAGCATCGGACAAGGTAGATCCTACGAGCAGTACTTC
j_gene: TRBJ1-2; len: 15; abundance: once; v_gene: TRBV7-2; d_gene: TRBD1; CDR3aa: CASSPRDRANYGYTF; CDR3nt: TGTGCCAGCAGCCCCCGGGACAGGGCGAACTATGGCTACACCTTC
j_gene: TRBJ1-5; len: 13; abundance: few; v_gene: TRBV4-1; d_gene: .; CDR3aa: CASSQEGLGPQHF; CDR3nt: TGCGCCAGCAGCCAAGAGGGACTCGGGCCCCAGCATTTT
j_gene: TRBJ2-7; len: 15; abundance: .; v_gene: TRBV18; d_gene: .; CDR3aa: CASSPNRDGAYEQYF; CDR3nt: TGTGCCAGCTCACCAAACAGGGACGGTGCCTACGAGCAGTACTTC
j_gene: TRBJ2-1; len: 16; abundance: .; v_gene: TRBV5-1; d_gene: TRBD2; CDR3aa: CASSLVAGVSYNEQFF; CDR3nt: TGCGCCAGCAGCTTAGTAGCGGGGGTCTCCTACAATGAGCAGTTCTTC
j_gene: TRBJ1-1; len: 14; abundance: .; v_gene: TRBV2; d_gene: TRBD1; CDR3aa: CASRGPGTDSEAFF; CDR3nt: TGTGCCAGCAGGGGTCCCGGGACAGACTCTGAAGCTTTCTTT
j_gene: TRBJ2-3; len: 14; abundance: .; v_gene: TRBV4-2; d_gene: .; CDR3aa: CASSQLQGGDTQYF; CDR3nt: TGTGCCAGCAGCCAATTACAGGGAGGGGATACGCAGTATTTT
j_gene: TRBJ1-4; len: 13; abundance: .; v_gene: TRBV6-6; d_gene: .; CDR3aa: CASMRAGDEKLFF; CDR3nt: TGTGCCAGCATGAGGGCAGGGGATGAAAAACTGTTTTTT
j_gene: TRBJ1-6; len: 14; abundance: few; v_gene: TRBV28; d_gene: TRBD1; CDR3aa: CASSRQGSNSPLHF; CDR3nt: TGTGCCAGCAGCAGACAGGGGTCCAATTCACCCCTCCACTTT
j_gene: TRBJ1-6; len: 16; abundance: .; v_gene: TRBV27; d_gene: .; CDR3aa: CASSSQERPYNSPLHF; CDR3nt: TGTGCCAGCAGTTCCCAGGAACGACCCTATAATTCACCCCTCCACTTT
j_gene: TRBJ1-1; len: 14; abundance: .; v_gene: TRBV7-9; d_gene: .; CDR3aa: CASSLANPGLEAFF; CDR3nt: TGTGCCAGCAGCTTAGCAAACCCAGGGCTTGAAGCTTTCTTT
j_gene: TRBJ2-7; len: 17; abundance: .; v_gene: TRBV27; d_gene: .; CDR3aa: CAVQYRVREGVLSEQYF; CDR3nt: TGTGCCGTCCAGTACCGGGTGAGAGAGGGGGTTTTAAGCGAGCAGTACTTC
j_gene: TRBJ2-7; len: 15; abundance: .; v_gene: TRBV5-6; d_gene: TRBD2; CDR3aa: CASSLGLADTYEQYF; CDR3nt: TGTGCCAGCAGCTTGGGGCTAGCGGATACCTACGAGCAGTACTTC